The 6 T cell receptor beta chains given below trace back to one sample, sequenced in a study of cytomegalovirus exposure and HLA in healthy donors. With 60 Vbeta and 13 Jbeta primers, the PCR was carried out. Generated by immunoSEQ multiplex PCR, the TCRdb table keeps only in-frame clones and is missing some. The sample has about 150,000 clones; about 88% are singletons. The sequenced material came from PBMCs. The receptor source for this set is a woman younger than 35 in good health and CMV-seronegative.

This clone was seen just once. The chain has TRBV6-5 and TRBJ1-2; D unresolved. The CDR3 contains 13 residues. V was trimmed by 5 bases and J by 3 bases, leaving 10 bases between them. Germline V gene data show CDR1 as MNHEY and CDR2 as SVGAGI. CDR3 bases: TGTGCCAGCAGTACCACTTACGACTATGGCTACACCTTC. Translating it yields CASSTTYDYGYTF.

The genes are TRBV5-1 and TRBJ2-5, with 9 positions matching TRBD1. Germline trimming cut 4 bases from V and 5 bases from J; bases unmatched to any gene: 6. Germline V CDR1 and CDR2: SGHRS, YFSETQ. This CDR3 has 14 residues. CDR3 DNA: TGCGCCAGCAGCCCACAGGGGGCTGGTGAGACCCAGTACTTC. It codes for CASSPQGAGETQYF.

The V call is TRBV7-8, the J call TRBJ1-3; D unclear. The germline V and J ends were trimmed by 6 bases and 2 bases, with 8 bases remaining between them. The CDR3 runs to 13 residues. Germline V gene sequence: CDR1 SGHVS, CDR2 FQNEAQ. CDR3 sequence reads: CASRAKTGNTIYF. The CDR3 DNA is TGTGCCAGCAGAGCGAAAACTGGAAACACCATATATTTT. Filled out from reference TRBV7-8 and TRBJ1-3, the complete variable domain reads GAGVSQSPRYKVAKRGQDVALRCDPISGHVSLFWYQQALGQGPEFLTYFQNEAQLDKSGLPSDRFFAERPEGSVSTLKIQRTQQEDSAVYLCASRAKTGNTIYFGEGSWLTVV.

This chain uses TRBV18 with TRBJ1-2, with 7 bases fitting TRBD1. CDR1 is KGHSH, CDR2 LQKENI, per germline. This CDR3 has 15 amino acids. V lost 0 bases and J lost 3; bases outside the gene matches: 4. The CDR3 DNA sequence: TGTGCCAGCTCACCACCGAAGGGGGCGGACTATGGCTACACCTTC. Translating it yields CASSPPKGADYGYTF.

The chain has TRBV5-5 and TRBJ2-5; 7 bases line up with TRBD1. This CDR3 has 14 residues. With 1 base clipped from V and 4 bases from J, the junction kept 4 bases outside the gene matches. CDR1 is SGHKS, CDR2 YYEKEE, per germline (reference sequence). The CDR3 DNA reads TGTGCCAGCAGCTTGCGACAGGGTGGAGAGACCCAGTACTTC. Translation: CASSLRQGGETQYF.

A single count supports this clone. This sequence joins TRBV5-1 and TRBJ2-1; 10 nucleotides agree with TRBD2. The length of the CDR3 is 15 residues. V was pared by 1 base and J by 9 bases, with 7 bases of the junction left unmatched. Germline loops: CDR1 SGHRS, CDR2 YFSETQ. CDR3 in amino acids: CASSLTSGEQGEQFF. CDR3 in DNA: TGCGCCAGCAGCTTGACTAGCGGGGAGCAAGGTGAGCAGTTCTTC.